This TCR beta chain was documented in a study of blood T cell repertoires in COVID-19. Turning to the study itself: COVID-19 samples, acute and convalescent, were from the United States, Italy and Spain.

The CDR3 spans 13 residues. Looked up from germline, CDR1 is GTSNPN and CDR2 is SVGIG (reference sequence). Trimming shortened V by 2 bases and J by 5 bases, and 10 bases separated the two germline ends. Assay used: immunoSEQ multiplex PCR; TCRdb lists only in-frame clones, some missing. The repertoire has over 150,000 clones, about 86% of them found once; the top ten carry around 7%. The chain joins TRBV30 to TRBJ1-5; TRBD1 might be the D (5 bases). This TCR derives from a man aged 45 to 65 who had recovered from COVID-19. Sequencing was done on a sample of PBMCs or T cells enriched from blood (not recorded which). The CDR3 region has the DNA TGTGCCTGGAGTCGCGGAGGGGATCAGCCCCAGCATTTT. It encodes CAWSRGGDQPQHF.